The entry below describes one T cell receptor beta chain. This entry belongs to a study of shared clonotypes between healthy human individuals. Libraries were prepared by immunoSEQ multiplex PCR; TCRdb keeps only in-frame clonotypes and omits some of them. The table includes some 2,000,000 clones, roughly 95% detected once. Germline V gives CDR1 SGHRS, CDR2 YFSETQ. The CDR3 has 15 amino acids. V was pared by 6 bases and J by 5 bases, with 14 bases of the junction left unmatched. V and J are TRBV5-1 and TRBJ2-7; 7 positions agree with TRBD2. The sequence derives from a man aged 18-30 years in good health. Sequenced material: naive CD4+ T cells sorted from blood. Subset here: CD45RA+ positively selected. CDR3 nucleotides: TGCGCCAGCAAAAATGGGGCGGGAGTAGAACACGAGCAGTACTTC. It is translated as CASKNGAGVEHEQYF.